This record covers a single T cell receptor (beta chain). The CDR3 length is 15 residues. CDR1 and CDR2 from the germline V gene are DFQATT and SNEGSKA (reference sequence). Trimming cost V 1 base and J 2 bases, with 12 bases left between them. This sample was taken from a study of T-cell memory formation after mild COVID-19. TCRdb re-called the 5' RACE reads through MiXCR, storing one row per CDR3 protein. The sample shows 50,000 or so distinct CDR3 sequences, over 8.5% of them seen only once. Source material: PBMCs or a T cell subset sorted from them (not recorded which). The source of this sequence is an adult woman who had mild COVID-19 (a few samples of this study predate the infection). Cell type and time point are not known. The J gene is TRBJ2-1, the V gene TRBV20-1; the D gene is possibly TRBD2 (7 bases). Here the CDR3 reads CSARAGGGPYNEQFF. In DNA form, the CDR3 reads TGCAGTGCTAGAGCTGGCGGGGGCCCCTACAATGAGCAGTTCTTC.